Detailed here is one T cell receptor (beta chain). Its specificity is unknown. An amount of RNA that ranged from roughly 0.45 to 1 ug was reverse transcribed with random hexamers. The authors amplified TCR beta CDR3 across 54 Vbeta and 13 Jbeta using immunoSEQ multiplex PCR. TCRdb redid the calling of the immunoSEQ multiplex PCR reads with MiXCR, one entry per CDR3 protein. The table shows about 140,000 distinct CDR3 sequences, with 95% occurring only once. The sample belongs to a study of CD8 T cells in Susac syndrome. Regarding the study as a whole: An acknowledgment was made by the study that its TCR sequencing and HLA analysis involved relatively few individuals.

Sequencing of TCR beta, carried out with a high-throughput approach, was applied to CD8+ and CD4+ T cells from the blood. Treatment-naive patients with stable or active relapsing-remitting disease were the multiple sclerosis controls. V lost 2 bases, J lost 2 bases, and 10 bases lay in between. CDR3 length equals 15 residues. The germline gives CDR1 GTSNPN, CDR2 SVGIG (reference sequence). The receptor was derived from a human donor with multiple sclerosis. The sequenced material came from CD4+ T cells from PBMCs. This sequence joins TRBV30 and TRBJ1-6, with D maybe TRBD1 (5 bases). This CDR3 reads CAWSIQGPYNSPLHF. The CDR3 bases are TGTGCCTGGAGTATCCAGGGACCCTATAATTCACCCCTCCACTTT.